This T cell receptor (beta chain) is from a study of CD8+ T cells in alopecia areata (dated by TCRdb to about 2018). Study-level background: Treated patients were enrolled in an open-label pilot trial of oral tofacitinib at 5 to 10 mg twice daily for moderate-to-severe alopecia areata. Scalp clonality was compared across normal scalp (n=4), patchy alopecia areata scalp (n=8), and alopecia totalis/universalis scalp (n=8). RNA was obtained with the PAXgene miRNA kit for fixed scalp, the miRNeasy kit for PBMCs, and the RNeasy kit for mouse skin. To study T cell clonal expansion in alopecia areata, the researchers applied high-throughput TCRbeta sequencing to both the C3H/HeJ mouse model and human patients. Scalp tissue and sorted CD4+ and CD8+ peripheral blood T cells from patchy and totalis/universalis alopecia areata patients and from healthy controls were covered by human TCRbeta sequencing. Tofacitinib was given for 6 to 18 months, followed by 6 months of follow-up off drug to assess delayed response and recurrence. Patients on tofacitinib were biopsied at baseline and after 4 and 24 weeks of treatment, and several of the patients also had a later scalp biopsy. Amplification of TCRbeta CDR3 regions was done by immunoSEQ multiplex PCR using 35 Vbeta forward primers and 13 Jbeta reverse primers. Overall results and qualifications from the work: Compared with normal scalp, lesional scalp, particularly in alopecia totalis/universalis, had higher clonality and more expanded CD8+ clones, which suggests antigenic drive. Resident alphabeta T cells in normal human skin are also sequenced, complicating scalp TCR repertoire analysis, unlike mouse skin dominated by gammadelta T cells. Shared TCR sequences between patients were less evident than in mice, which may be partly attributable to HLA diversity in the patient population.

A word on this clone: No antigen is known for it. Base qualities are missing; no much larger clone stands one base away.

The time point label on this specimen signifies: baseline before oral tofacitinib. Peripheral blood and lesional scalp punch biopsies were obtained from patients with alopecia areata. After PBMCs were isolated by density centrifugation and stained for CD3, CD4 and CD8, a FACSAria was used to sort CD4+ and CD8+ T cells. Compared with germline, V lacks 1 base and J lacks 2 bases; bases without a gene match: 6. From the cysteine through the phenylalanine, the CDR3 covers 16 amino acids. The entry retains the CDR3 DNA only, 48 bases that are in frame from base 1. The germline V gene sets CDR1 to KGHSH and CDR2 to LQKENI. The protocol used for the library was the immunoSEQ multiplex PCR assay. To provide template for TCR sequencing, every sample had RNA extracted and reverse transcribed into cDNA. SuperScript III was used to make first-strand cDNA, primed with a 2:1 mix of oligo-dT and random hexamers. A synthetic immune receptor repertoire was used to gauge amplification bias, and whatever bias remained was removed computationally. From the authors' description of their analysis: After raw reads were preprocessed to remove errors, the CDR3 was defined following IMGT conventions as running from the conserved cysteine to phenylalanine. To get clonality, Shannon entropy was normalized by log2 of the number of productive unique TCRs and the result was subtracted from 1. CD4 or CD8 identity of scalp clones was inferred by cross-referencing scalp TCRbeta sequences with sorted blood CD4 and CD8 repertoires. TCRdb re-hosts the immuneACCESS table, in-frame sequences only. Its copies lack some clones; in the studies checked, an unresolved V gene accounts for under half of them, and the cause for the rest is not known. The D gene and trimming were derived from the DNA, and the V and J assignments and clone size from that table. This sample is represented by around 140,000 clones; 45% to 60% of them were singletons. The ten largest clones take up approximately 0.99% of the sample.

The chain is assembled from TRBV18 and TRBJ2-7; the central 9 bases match TRBD2. This receptor was obtained from a human donor with alopecia areata. The sequencing used CD4+ T cells sorted from blood, collected at week 0. The CDR3 reads CASSPLGLAGTYEQYF. The DNA sequence is TGTGCCAGCTCACCACTGGGCCTAGCGGGAACCTACGAGCAGTACTTC. The CDR3, completed at both ends by the reference TRBV18 and TRBJ2-7 genes, gives the full variable domain NAGVMQNPRHLVRRRGQEARLRCSPMKGHSHVYWYRQLPEEGLKFMVYLQKENIIDESGMPKERFSAEFPKEGPSILRIQQVVRGDSAAYFCASSPLGLAGTYEQYFGPGTRLTVT.